These T cell receptor beta chains were read from a single sample in a study of blood T cell repertoires in COVID-19. Assay used: immunoSEQ multiplex PCR; TCRdb lists only in-frame clones, some missing. This table holds 170,000 or so clones, approximately 86% found once. Sequencing was carried out using peripheral blood. The receptors stem from a man in his fifties or sixties with active or convalescent COVID-19. CDR3s include the opening cysteine and the closing phenylalanine or tryptophan. Each record gives: V gene, J gene, D gene, clone size, CDR3 DNA, CDR3 protein. The D gene is left open where the match is weak. Rows may omit the clone size; those that give it use once, few, many or a size class.

V: TRBV3-1/TRBV3-2; J: TRBJ1-6; D: NA; size: NA; DNA: TGTGCCAGCAGCCAAGGCCGCGGTTCACCCCTCCACTTT; CDR3: CASSQGRGSPLHF
V: TRBV3-1/TRBV3-2; J: TRBJ2-7; D: NA; size: NA; DNA: TGTGCCAGCAGCCAAAGCTACAGAATCTACGAGCAGTACTTC; CDR3: CASSQSYRIYEQYF
V: TRBV11-3; J: TRBJ1-3; D: NA; size: NA; DNA: TGTGCCAGCAGCTTAGTCAGGGACTCTGGAAACACCATATATTTT; CDR3: CASSLVRDSGNTIYF
V: TRBV28; J: TRBJ1-3; D: NA; size: NA; DNA: TGTGCCAGCAGTTTAGGCAGCTCTGGAAACACCATATATTTT; CDR3: CASSLGSSGNTIYF
V: TRBV3-1/TRBV3-2; J: TRBJ1-5; D: NA; size: NA; DNA: TGTGCCAGCAGCCTTCGGACAGTACTTAGCAATCAGCCCCAGCATTTT; CDR3: CASSLRTVLSNQPQHF
V: TRBV28; J: TRBJ1-5; D: TRBD1; size: NA; DNA: TGTGCCGGCAGTTCTGCAACAGGGGGTTGGAATCAGCCCCAGCATTTT; CDR3: CAGSSATGGWNQPQHF
V: TRBV5-6; J: TRBJ1-2; D: NA; size: NA; DNA: TGTGCCTCCAACGACGAGGGCTATGGCTACACCTTC; CDR3: CASNDEGYGYTF
V: TRBV13; J: TRBJ2-5; D: TRBD2; size: NA; DNA: TGTGCCAGCAGCCCCGGGACTAGCGGGATTATGGAGACCCAGTACTTC; CDR3: CASSPGTSGIMETQYF
V: TRBV29-1; J: TRBJ1-1; D: NA; size: NA; DNA: TGCAGCGTTGACGCGGGACTCCTAGCGACCACTGAAGCTTTCTTT; CDR3: CSVDAGLLATTEAFF
V: TRBV7-9; J: TRBJ2-1; D: TRBD2; size: once; DNA: TGTGCCAGCAGCCCTGGACTAGCGGGAGTGGGAAATGAGCAGTTCTTC; CDR3: CASSPGLAGVGNEQFF
V: TRBV19; J: TRBJ1-3; D: NA; size: NA; DNA: TGTGCCAGTACTTACCGGAGGGCGGACACCATATATTTT; CDR3: CASTYRRADTIYF
V: TRBV4-1; J: TRBJ1-2; D: NA; size: NA; DNA: TGCGCCAGCAGCCAAGAGGGGAGGGCTTACTATGGCTACACCTTC; CDR3: CASSQEGRAYYGYTF
V: TRBV5-1; J: TRBJ2-7; D: TRBD2; size: once; DNA: TGCGCCAGCAGCTTGGCACTAGCGGAGACCTACGAGCAGTACTTC; CDR3: CASSLALAETYEQYF
V: TRBV15; J: TRBJ2-7; D: TRBD1; size: NA; DNA: TGTGCCACCAGCATCCAAGGGGGACAGAACTACGAGCAGTACTTC; CDR3: CATSIQGGQNYEQYF
V: TRBV10-3; J: TRBJ1-5; D: NA; size: NA; DNA: TGTGCCATCAGGGACAGTACTAGCAATCAGCCCCAGCATTTT; CDR3: CAIRDSTSNQPQHF
V: TRBV5-1; J: TRBJ2-7; D: TRBD2; size: NA; DNA: TGCGCCAGCAGCCAAACTAGCGGGGCCTACTACGAGCAGTACTTC; CDR3: CASSQTSGAYYEQYF
V: TRBV5-1; J: TRBJ1-5; D: NA; size: NA; DNA: TGCGCCAGCAGCCCAGGGGATAGCAATCAGCCCCAGCATTTT; CDR3: CASSPGDSNQPQHF
V: TRBV6-1; J: TRBJ1-5; D: NA; size: NA; DNA: TGTGCCAGCAGTGAAGAGGGGCGTCAGCCCCAGCATTTT; CDR3: CASSEEGRQPQHF
V: TRBV4-1; J: TRBJ1-1; D: NA; size: once; DNA: TGCGCCAGCAGCCCGAGACTCTTGGACACTGAAGCTTTCTTT; CDR3: CASSPRLLDTEAFF
V: TRBV24-1; J: TRBJ2-1; D: TRBD2; size: NA; DNA: TGTGCCACCAGTGATCCTAGCGGGAGGCTCGACAATGAGCAGTTCTTC; CDR3: CATSDPSGRLDNEQFF
V: TRBV10-3; J: TRBJ1-5; D: TRBD1; size: once; DNA: TGTGCCATCAGTACCGGGACAGGGGGTGAGCCCCAGCATTTT; CDR3: CAISTGTGGEPQHF
V: TRBV10-2; J: TRBJ1-1; D: NA; size: NA; DNA: TGCGCCAGCAGTGAGAGGAACAGTTTGAACACTGAAGCTTTCTTT; CDR3: CASSERNSLNTEAFF
V: TRBV19; J: TRBJ2-7; D: NA; size: once; DNA: TGTGCCAGTAAGGGCCCAGCGGAGGTCGAGCAGTACTTC; CDR3: CASKGPAEVEQYF
V: TRBV3-1/TRBV3-2; J: TRBJ1-3; D: NA; size: NA; DNA: TGTGCCAGCAGCCAAGGGGAGGGGTACACCATATATTTT; CDR3: CASSQGEGYTIYF
V: TRBV19; J: TRBJ1-2; D: NA; size: once; DNA: TGTGCCAGTGGATCTCAGGGTTTATCCTATGGCTACACCTTC; CDR3: CASGSQGLSYGYTF
V: TRBV19; J: TRBJ1-5; D: NA; size: NA; DNA: TGTGCCAGTAGTACAACAGGCAATCAGCCCCAGCATTTT; CDR3: CASSTTGNQPQHF
V: TRBV6-6; J: TRBJ2-2; D: NA; size: NA; DNA: TGTGCCAGCACCCGGGACACCTTAAGGGGGGAGCTGTTTTTT; CDR3: CASTRDTLRGELFF
V: TRBV3-1/TRBV3-2; J: TRBJ1-1; D: TRBD1; size: NA; DNA: TGTGCCAGCAGCCAGCAAGCCCACAGGGGGCCAGACACTGAAGCTTTCTTT; CDR3: CASSQQAHRGPDTEAFF
V: TRBV27; J: TRBJ1-1; D: NA; size: NA; DNA: TGTGCCAGCAGCCCTACAGGGTTTACTGAAGCTTTCTTT; CDR3: CASSPTGFTEAFF
V: TRBV5-1; J: TRBJ1-2; D: NA; size: NA; DNA: TGCGCCAGCAGCTTGGACACCAACTATGGCTACACCTTC; CDR3: CASSLDTNYGYTF
V: TRBV5-1; J: TRBJ1-5; D: NA; size: NA; DNA: TGCGCCAGCAGCTTGGGCGCTAATCAGCCCCAGCATTTT; CDR3: CASSLGANQPQHF
V: TRBV7-2; J: TRBJ1-2; D: NA; size: once; DNA: TGTGCCAGCAGCTTAGCGTTTACACCCTTTTATGGCTACACCTTC; CDR3: CASSLAFTPFYGYTF
V: TRBV4-3; J: TRBJ2-7; D: NA; size: NA; DNA: TGCGCCAGCAGCCAAGTCTGGGCCGTCTACGAGCAGTACTTC; CDR3: CASSQVWAVYEQYF
V: TRBV27; J: TRBJ2-3; D: TRBD2; size: NA; DNA: TGTGCCAGCAGTTTCTCACTAGCGGGAGTCCCAGATACGCAGTATTTT; CDR3: CASSFSLAGVPDTQYF
V: TRBV11-1; J: TRBJ2-1; D: TRBD2; size: NA; DNA: TGTGCCAGCAGCGCCACTAGCGGGGGCTACAATGAGCAGTTCTTC; CDR3: CASSATSGGYNEQFF
V: TRBV4-2; J: TRBJ1-2; D: TRBD1; size: NA; DNA: TGTGCCAGCAGCCAAGAAATGGGACAGGGGTATGGCTACACCTTC; CDR3: CASSQEMGQGYGYTF
V: TRBV5-4; J: TRBJ2-1; D: NA; size: NA; DNA: TGTGCCAGCAGCTTCTGGTCGGACAATGAGCAGTTCTTC; CDR3: CASSFWSDNEQFF